This TCR beta chain comes out of a study of human T cells and chemical hapten exposure. Germline lookup yields CDR1 MNHEY and CDR2 SVGAGI. The CDR3 covers 12 residues. The junction had 7 bases not matched to a gene; V was cut back by 7 bases and J by 8 bases. Indicated time point: patch test 1, 2 weeks after DPC sensitization. Documented treatment: therapeutic diphenylcyclopropenone sensitization with weekly scalp DPC. TCRdb reprocessed the RACE reads via MiXCR and lists one record per CDR3 protein. The data contain some 81,000 distinct CDR3 sequences, 7.5% to 9% of them singletons. This clonotype was sampled from a woman in her twenties or thirties with alopecia areata. Some clones in this sample may be carry-over from other donors' samples. V usage is TRBV6-5 and J usage is TRBJ1-2; 7 bases align to TRBD1. Sequenced material: whole blood, taken in connection with sensitization to the hapten diphenylcyclopropenone (DPC). CDR3 DNA sequence: TGTGCCAGCACCCGACAGGGCGGCGGCTACACCTTC. Residues: CASTRQGGGYTF.